At least ten counts were recorded for the clone carrying this T cell receptor (beta chain). Its matching antigen is unknown. Germline V gives CDR1 SGHVS, CDR2 FNYEAQ. CDR3 length equals 18 residues. The V gene lost 4 bases and the J gene lost 5 bases, with 26 bases spanning the gap. The data originate from a study of regulatory T cells in long-lasting Graves disease. Documented time point: newly diagnosed GD, antithyroid drugs for less than 3 months. After RNA was extracted from PBMCs, the TCR library was made from it. Diagnosing Graves' disease relied on the American Thyroid Association guidelines. The study, taken as a whole, reports: Persistent Graves' patients showed a TCR diversity that was lower than that of newly diagnosed ones. Relative to new patients (966), persistent patients exhibited greater sharing of public clonotypes (around 3,000).

The TCR beta library used iRepertoire HTBI primers with Arm-PCR amplification of CDR3. TCRdb processed the multiplex PCR reads anew with MiXCR; each CDR3 protein has one entry. In the table there are about 400,000 distinct CDR3 sequences, 15% of which are singletons. These data were also reused for a study on T cells in Graves' hyperthyroidism and ophthalmopathy. That investigation notes: Among clonotypes expanded in thyroid above 0.001, most were also found in blood.

The sample was peripheral blood mononuclear cells (PBMCs), taken at new diagnosis, from a patient treated with antithyroid drugs. The sequence was collected from a woman in her forties with Graves disease. V usage is TRBV7-6 and J usage is TRBJ2-5; D is unresolved. The CDR3 spells CASSSRMGAGSIGETQYF. CDR3 in DNA: TGTGCCAGCAGCTCTCGGATGGGCGCAGGTTCTATAGGGGAGACCCAGTACTTC.